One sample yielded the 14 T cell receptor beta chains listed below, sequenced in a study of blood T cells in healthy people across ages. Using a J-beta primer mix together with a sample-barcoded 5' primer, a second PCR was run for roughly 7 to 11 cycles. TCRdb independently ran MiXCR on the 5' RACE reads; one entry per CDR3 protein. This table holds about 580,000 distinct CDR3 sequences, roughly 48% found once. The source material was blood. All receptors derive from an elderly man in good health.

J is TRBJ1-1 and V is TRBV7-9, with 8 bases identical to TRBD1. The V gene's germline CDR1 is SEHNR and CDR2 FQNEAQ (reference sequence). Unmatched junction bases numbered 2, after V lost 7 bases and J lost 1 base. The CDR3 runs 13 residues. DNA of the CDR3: TGTGCCAGCACCGGACAGGGGAACACTGAAGCTTTCTTT. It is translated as CASTGQGNTEAFF.

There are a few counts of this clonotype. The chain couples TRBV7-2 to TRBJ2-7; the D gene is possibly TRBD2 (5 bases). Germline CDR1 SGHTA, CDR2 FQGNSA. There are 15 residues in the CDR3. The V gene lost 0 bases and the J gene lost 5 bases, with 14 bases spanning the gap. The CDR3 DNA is TGTGCCAGCAGCTTAGCCAGCGGACCCCCCCACGAGCAGTACTTC. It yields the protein CASSLASGPPHEQYF.

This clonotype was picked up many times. This CDR3 reads CASSQDPDPRETQYF. The CDR3 nucleotides read TGTGCCAGCAGCCAAGACCCGGACCCTCGGGAGACCCAGTACTTC. The rearrangement uses TRBV4-2 and TRBJ2-5; D remains unclear. Trimming removed 0 bases from V and 5 bases from J, with 13 bases in between. The germline V gene has CDR1 LGHNA and CDR2 YNFKEQ. This CDR3 is built from 15 residues.

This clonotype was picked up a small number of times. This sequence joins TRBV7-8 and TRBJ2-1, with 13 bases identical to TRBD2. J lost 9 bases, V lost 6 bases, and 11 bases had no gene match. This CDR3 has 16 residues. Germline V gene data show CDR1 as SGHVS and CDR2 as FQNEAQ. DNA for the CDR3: TGTGCCAGCAGACCGTTCGGGACTAGCGGGGATGTTGAGCAGTTCTTC. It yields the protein CASRPFGTSGDVEQFF.

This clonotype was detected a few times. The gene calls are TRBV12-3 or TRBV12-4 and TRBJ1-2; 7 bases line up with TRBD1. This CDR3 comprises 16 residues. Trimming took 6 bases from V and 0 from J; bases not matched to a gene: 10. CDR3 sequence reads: CASSSVGDRSNYGYTF. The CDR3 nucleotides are TGTGCCAGCAGCTCGGTGGGGGACAGATCTAACTATGGCTACACCTTC.

The CDR3 loop reads CASSEPGLTYEQYF. The CDR3 region has the DNA TGCGCCAGCAGTGAGCCGGGACTGACCTACGAGCAGTACTTC. The chain uses TRBV10-2 and TRBJ2-7; weak D call: TRBD2 (6 bases). Trimming left V 2 bases short and J 2 bases short, with 10 bases between. Germline-derived CDR1 and CDR2 are WSHSY and SAAADI. The CDR3 is 14 amino acids.

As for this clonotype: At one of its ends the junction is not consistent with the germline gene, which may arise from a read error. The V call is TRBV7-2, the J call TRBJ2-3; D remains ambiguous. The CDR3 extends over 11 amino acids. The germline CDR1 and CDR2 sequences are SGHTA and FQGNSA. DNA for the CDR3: TGTGCCAGCAGCCCCACAGATACGCGGTATTTT. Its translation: CASSPTDTRYF.

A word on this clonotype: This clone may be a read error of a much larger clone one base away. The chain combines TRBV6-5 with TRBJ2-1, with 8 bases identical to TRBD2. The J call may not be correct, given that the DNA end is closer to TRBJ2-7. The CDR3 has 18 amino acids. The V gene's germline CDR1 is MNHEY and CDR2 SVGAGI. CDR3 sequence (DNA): TGTGCCAGCAGTTACGGTCCCCCCCTAGCGGGCTCCTACAATGAGCAGTACTTC. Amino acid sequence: CASSYGPPLAGSYNEQYF.

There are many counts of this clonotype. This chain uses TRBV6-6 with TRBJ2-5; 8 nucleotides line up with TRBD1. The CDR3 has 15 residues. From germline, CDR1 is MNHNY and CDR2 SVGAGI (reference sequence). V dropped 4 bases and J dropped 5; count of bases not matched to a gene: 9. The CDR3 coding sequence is TGTGCCAGCAGTTCTTCAGGGGGCCCCCGGGAGACCCAGTACTTC. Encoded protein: CASSSSGGPRETQYF.

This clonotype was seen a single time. The CDR3 DNA follows: TGTGCCAGCAGCTCCGGTAAATCCTACGAGCAGTTCTTC. Protein sequence: CASSSGKSYEQFF. V is TRBV7-9 and J is TRBJ2-1; no clear D. Between the trimmed V and J ends, which lost 4 bases and 10 bases, there was a span of 14 bases. Germline CDR1 and CDR2: SEHNR and FQNEAQ (reference sequence). There are 13 residues in the CDR3.

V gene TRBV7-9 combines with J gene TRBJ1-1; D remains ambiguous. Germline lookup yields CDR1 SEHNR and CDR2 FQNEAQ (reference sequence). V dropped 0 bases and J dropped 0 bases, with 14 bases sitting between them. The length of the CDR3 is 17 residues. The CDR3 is CASSLASVAEMNTEAFF. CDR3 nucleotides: TGTGCCAGCAGCTTAGCATCTGTGGCGGAGATGAACACTGAAGCTTTCTTT. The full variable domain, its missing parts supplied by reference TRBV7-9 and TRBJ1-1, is DTGVSQNPRHKITKRGQNVTFRCDPISEHNRLYWYRQTLGQGPEFLTYFQNEAQLEKSRLLSDRFSAERPKGSFSTLEIQRTEQGDSAMYLCASSLASVAEMNTEAFFGQGTRLTVV.

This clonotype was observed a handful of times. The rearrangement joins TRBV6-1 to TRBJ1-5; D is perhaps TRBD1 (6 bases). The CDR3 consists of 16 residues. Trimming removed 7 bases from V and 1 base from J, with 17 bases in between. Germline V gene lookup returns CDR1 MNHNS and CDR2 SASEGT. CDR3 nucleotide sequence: TGTGCCAGCACCTCTGTGGGGGCAAGGAGCAATCAGCCCCAGCATTTT. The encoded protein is CASTSVGARSNQPQHF.

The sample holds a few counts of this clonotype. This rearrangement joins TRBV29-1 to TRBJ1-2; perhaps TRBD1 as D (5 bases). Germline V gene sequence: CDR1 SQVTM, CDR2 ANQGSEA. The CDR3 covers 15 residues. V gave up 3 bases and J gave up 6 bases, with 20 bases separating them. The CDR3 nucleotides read TGCAGCGTTGAGATGGGGCAGGCGCCCTGGGATGGCTACACCTTC. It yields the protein CSVEMGQAPWDGYTF.

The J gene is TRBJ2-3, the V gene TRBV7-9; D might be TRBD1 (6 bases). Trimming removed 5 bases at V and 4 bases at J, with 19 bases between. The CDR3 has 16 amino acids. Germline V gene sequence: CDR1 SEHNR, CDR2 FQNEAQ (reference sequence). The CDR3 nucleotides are TGTGCCAGCAGCCAGGACAGAGGAGTTCTTTCAGATACGCAGTATTTT. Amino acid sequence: CASSQDRGVLSDTQYF.